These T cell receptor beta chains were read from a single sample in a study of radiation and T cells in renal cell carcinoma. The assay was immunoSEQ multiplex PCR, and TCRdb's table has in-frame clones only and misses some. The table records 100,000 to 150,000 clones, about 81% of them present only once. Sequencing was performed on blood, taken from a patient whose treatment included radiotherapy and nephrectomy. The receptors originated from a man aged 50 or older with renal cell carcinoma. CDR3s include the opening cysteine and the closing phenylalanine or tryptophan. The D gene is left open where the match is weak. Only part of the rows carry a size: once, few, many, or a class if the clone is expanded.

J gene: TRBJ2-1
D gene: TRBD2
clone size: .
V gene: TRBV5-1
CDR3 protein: CASSTGLAGLDNEQFF
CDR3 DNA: TGCGCCAGCAGCACGGGACTAGCGGGACTGGACAATGAGCAGTTCTTC

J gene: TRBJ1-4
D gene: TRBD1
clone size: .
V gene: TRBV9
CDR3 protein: CASSQSGTGVEKLFF
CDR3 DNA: TGTGCCAGCAGCCAATCCGGGACAGGGGTGGAAAAACTGTTTTTT

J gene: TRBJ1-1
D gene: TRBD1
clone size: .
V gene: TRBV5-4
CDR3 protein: CASSLRQGANTEAFF
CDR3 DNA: TGTGCCAGCAGCTTGAGACAGGGGGCGAACACTGAAGCTTTCTTT

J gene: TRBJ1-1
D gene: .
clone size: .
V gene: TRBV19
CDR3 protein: CASQPNTAVNTEAFF
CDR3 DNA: TGTGCCAGTCAACCCAATACGGCGGTGAACACTGAAGCTTTCTTT

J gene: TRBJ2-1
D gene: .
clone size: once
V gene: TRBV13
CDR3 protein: CASSLGGRGSSSYNEQFF
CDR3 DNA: TGTGCCAGCAGCTTAGGGGGTCGAGGGAGCAGTTCCTACAATGAGCAGTTCTTC

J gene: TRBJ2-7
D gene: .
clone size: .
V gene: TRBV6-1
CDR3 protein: CASRETGSYPYEQYF
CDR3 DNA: TGTGCCAGCAGGGAGACAGGATCTTACCCCTACGAGCAGTACTTC

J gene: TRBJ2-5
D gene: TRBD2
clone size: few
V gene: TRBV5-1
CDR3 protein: CASSRGTSGVQETQYF
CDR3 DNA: TGCGCCAGCAGCCGAGGGACTAGCGGGGTCCAAGAGACCCAGTACTTC

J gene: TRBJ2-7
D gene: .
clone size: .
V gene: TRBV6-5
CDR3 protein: CASSSTGWLYYEQYF
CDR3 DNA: TGTGCCAGCAGTTCTACAGGGTGGCTCTACTACGAGCAGTACTTC

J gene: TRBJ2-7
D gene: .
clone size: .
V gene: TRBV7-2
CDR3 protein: CASSHQDGYEQYF
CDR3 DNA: TGTGCCAGCAGCCACCAGGATGGCTACGAGCAGTACTTC

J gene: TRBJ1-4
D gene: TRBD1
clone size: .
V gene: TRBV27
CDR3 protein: CASSPMDRGEKLFF
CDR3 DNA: TGTGCCAGCAGTCCCATGGACAGGGGAGAAAAACTGTTTTTT

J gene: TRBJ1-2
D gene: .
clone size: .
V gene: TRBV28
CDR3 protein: CASSLVGVYYGYTF
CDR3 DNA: TGTGCCAGCAGTTTGGTAGGGGTTTACTATGGCTACACCTTC

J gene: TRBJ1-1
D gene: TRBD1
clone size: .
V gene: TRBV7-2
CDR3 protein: CASSLGTGSYTEAFF
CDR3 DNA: TGTGCCAGCAGCTTAGGGACAGGGAGCTACACTGAAGCTTTCTTT

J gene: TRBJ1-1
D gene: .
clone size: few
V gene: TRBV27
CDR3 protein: CASSRQEVNTEAFF
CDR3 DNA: TGTGCCAGCAGTAGACAGGAGGTGAACACTGAAGCTTTCTTT

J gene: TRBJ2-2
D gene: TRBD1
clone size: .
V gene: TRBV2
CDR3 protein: CASSGTGPGELFF
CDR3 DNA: TGTGCCAGCAGTGGGACAGGCCCCGGGGAGCTGTTTTTT

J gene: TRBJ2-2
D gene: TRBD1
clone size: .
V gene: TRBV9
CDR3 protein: CASSVVGQGAAGELFF
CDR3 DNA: TGTGCCAGCAGCGTAGTTGGACAGGGGGCCGCCGGGGAGCTGTTTTTT

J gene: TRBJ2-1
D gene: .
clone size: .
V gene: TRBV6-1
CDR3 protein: CASSELGQFF
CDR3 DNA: TGTGCCAGCAGTGAATTGGGGCAGTTCTTC

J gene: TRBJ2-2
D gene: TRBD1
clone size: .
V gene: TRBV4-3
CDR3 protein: CASSQGDRLNTGELFF
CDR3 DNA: TGCGCCAGCAGCCAGGGGGACAGGTTAAACACCGGGGAGCTGTTTTTT

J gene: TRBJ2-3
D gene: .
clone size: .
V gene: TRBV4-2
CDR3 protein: CASSQELTGGGHTQYF
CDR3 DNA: TGTGCCAGCAGCCAAGAGCTAACGGGGGGCGGGCATACGCAGTATTTT

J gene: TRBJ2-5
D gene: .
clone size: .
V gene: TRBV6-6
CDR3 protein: CASSLRVAETQYF
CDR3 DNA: TGTGCCAGCAGTTTGAGGGTCGCCGAGACCCAGTACTTC

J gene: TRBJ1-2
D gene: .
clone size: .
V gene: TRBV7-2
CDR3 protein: CASSLVAVLNYGYTF
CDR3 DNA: TGTGCCAGCAGCTTAGTAGCCGTACTCAACTATGGCTACACCTTC

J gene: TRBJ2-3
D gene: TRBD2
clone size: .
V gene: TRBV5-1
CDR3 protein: CASSFGRAGSTDTQYF
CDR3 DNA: TGCGCCAGCAGCTTCGGGCGAGCGGGGAGCACAGATACGCAGTATTTT

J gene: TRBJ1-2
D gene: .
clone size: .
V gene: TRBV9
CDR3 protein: CASSGGRTDEGYTF
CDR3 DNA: TGTGCCAGCAGCGGGGGGCGGACCGACGAGGGCTACACCTTC

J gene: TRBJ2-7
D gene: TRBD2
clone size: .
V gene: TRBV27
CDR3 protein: CASSPWTSGSVEQYF
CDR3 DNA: TGTGCCAGCAGTCCCTGGACTAGCGGGAGCGTCGAGCAGTACTTC

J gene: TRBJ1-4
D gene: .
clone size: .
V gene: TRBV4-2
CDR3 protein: CASSGIRDGKLFF
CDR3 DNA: TGTGCCAGCAGCGGGATCAGGGACGGAAAACTGTTTTTT

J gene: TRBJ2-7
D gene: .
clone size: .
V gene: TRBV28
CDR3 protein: CASSTTGSYEQYF
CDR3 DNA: TGTGCCAGCAGTACCACAGGGTCCTACGAGCAGTACTTC

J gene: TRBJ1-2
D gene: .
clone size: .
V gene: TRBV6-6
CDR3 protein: CASRSTGGDYGYTF
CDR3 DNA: TGTGCCAGCAGGTCCACCGGAGGTGACTATGGCTACACCTTC

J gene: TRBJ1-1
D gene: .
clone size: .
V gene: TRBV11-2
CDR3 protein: CASSRGVGTVNTEAFF
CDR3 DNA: TGTGCCAGCAGCCGAGGGGTGGGGACCGTCAACACTGAAGCTTTCTTT

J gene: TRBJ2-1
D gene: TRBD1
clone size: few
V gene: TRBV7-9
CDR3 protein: CASRLMLTGSNNEQFF
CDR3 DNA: TGTGCCAGCAGACTTATGTTGACAGGGTCGAACAATGAGCAGTTCTTC

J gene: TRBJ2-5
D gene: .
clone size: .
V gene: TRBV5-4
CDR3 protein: CASSPEGTETQYF
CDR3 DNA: TGTGCCAGCAGCCCTGAAGGTACGGAGACCCAGTACTTC